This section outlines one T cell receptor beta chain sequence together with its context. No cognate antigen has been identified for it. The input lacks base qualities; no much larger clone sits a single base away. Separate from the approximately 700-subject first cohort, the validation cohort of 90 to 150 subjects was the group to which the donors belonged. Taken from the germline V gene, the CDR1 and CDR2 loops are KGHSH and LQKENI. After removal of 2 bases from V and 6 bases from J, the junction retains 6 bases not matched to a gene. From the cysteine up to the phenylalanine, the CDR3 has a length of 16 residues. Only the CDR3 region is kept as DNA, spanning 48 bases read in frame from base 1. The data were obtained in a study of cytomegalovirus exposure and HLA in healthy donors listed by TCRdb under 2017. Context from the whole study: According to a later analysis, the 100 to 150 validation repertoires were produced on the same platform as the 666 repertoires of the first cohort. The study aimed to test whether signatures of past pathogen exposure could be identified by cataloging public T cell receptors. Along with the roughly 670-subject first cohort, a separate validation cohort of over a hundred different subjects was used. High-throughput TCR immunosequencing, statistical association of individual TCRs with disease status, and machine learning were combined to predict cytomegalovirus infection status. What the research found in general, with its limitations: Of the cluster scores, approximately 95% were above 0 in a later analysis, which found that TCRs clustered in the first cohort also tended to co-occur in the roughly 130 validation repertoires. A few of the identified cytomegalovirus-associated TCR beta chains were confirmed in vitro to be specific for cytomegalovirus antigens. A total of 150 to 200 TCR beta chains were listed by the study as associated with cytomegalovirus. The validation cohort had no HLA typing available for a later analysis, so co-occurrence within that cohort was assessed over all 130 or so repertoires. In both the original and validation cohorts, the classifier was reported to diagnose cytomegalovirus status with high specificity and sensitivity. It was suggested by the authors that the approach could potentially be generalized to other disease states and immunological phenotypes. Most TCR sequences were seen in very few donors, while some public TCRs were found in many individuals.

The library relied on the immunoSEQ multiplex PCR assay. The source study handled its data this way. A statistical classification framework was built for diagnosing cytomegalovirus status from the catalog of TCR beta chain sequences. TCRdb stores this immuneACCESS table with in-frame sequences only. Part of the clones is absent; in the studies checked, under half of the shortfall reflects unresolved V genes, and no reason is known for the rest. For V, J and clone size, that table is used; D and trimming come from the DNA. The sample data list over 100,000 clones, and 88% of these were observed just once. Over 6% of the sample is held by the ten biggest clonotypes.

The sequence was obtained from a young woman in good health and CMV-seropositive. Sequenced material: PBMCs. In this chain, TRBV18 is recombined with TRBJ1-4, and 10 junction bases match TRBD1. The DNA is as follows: TGTGCCAGCTCACCAGGGACAGGGGCGAGGGATGAAAAACTGTTTTTT. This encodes CASSPGTGARDEKLFF.